This T cell receptor (beta chain) was sequenced for a study of early T cells in non-severe SARS-CoV-2 infection (dated by TCRdb to about 2021). General notes on the study: Because TCR sequencing was done on bulk RNA from unsorted whole blood, the alpha and beta chains could not be paired.

This clonotype was recorded many times. Its antigen specificity is not known. Base quality data are lacking; no much larger clone is found one base away. The paper as a whole reports these results and caveats: VDJdb matching was skewed toward anti-spike CD8 responses and likely underestimated virus-specific expansions, missing private and CD4 specificities.

A case-control design nested within a healthcare worker cohort in London, UK, was used, with weekly nasopharyngeal swab PCR tests and blood sampling performed. Between 23 and 31 March 2020, the week of the UK lockdown, healthcare workers were enrolled and then followed up weekly for as long as 16 weeks. Libraries were prepared through 5' RACE. Sequencing relied on a NextSeq 500. In the TCR library protocol, unique molecular identifiers were attached to individual cDNA molecules to correct for PCR bias and sequencing error. Both TCR alpha and beta chains were sequenced, and tight co-correlation was observed between alpha and beta sequence abundances in each sample. Turning to the authors' computational methods: Decombinator V4 was used to perform V gene, J gene and CDR3 annotation of TCR sequences. Expanded TCRs were defined as changing significantly between any two time points under a Poisson model with p below 0.0001. TCR abundances were normalised to the total number of TCRs sequenced per sample and expressed as counts per million. TRAV1-2 paired with TRAJ12, TRAJ20 or TRAJ33 defined MAIT TCRs, while TRAV10 paired with TRAJ18 defined iNKT TCRs. A search of VDJdb, accessed on 1 November 2021, was run for TCRs annotated to CMV, EBV and SARS-CoV-2, with TCRs annotated for multiple antigens excluded. Using fastp at Q25 and MiXCR, TCRdb reprocessed the public reads and kept productive beta chains. A single entry per CDR3 protein holds the most common genes and DNA from its merged rows. For this entry, the V and J calls and clone size follow TCRdb and not the study's own pipeline. For this sample the table gives 70,000 to 85,000 distinct CDR3 sequences, of which around an eighth were detected only once. About 2.7% of the sample lies in the top ten.

The CDR3 covers 14 residues, taking in both the cysteine and the phenylalanine. Of the read, only the CDR3 DNA is kept; its 42 bases are in frame from base 1. Trimming takes 9 bases from V and 2 bases from J, and the germline ends sit 13 bases apart. CDR1 and CDR2 were assigned from the germline V gene as KGHDR and SFDVKD. The source material was whole blood. This receptor chain uses TRBV24-1 and TRBJ1-5, with no D gene named confidently. The sequence derives from an adult who was a healthcare worker with PCR-confirmed SARS-CoV-2 infection or an uninfected control (not recorded which). The bases read TGTGCCACCGCCCAAGGCGGTGGCAATCAGCCCCAGCATTTT. Translated, this is CATAQGGGNQPQHF.